The 10 T cell receptor beta chains given below trace back to one sample, sequenced in a study of Ad26.COV2.S vaccination and SARS-CoV-2 variants. Treatment given: about 20 received Ad26.COV2.S at low or high dose, single or two shots; 5 received placebo; per-sample allocation not given. The samples date from day 63 after the first vaccine or placebo injection. This table comes from immunoSEQ multiplex PCR, and its TCRdb copy is limited to in-frame clones, with some not included. The data contain a few hundred thousand clones, over 75% of them seen just once; the ten biggest clones take up under 2%. Source: peripheral blood, taken in a trial of Ad26.COV2.S vaccine versus placebo. All receptors derive from a person aged 18-65 years who received the Ad26.COV2.S COVID-19 vaccine or a placebo.

This chain joins TRBV7-3 and TRBJ1-3; 7 positions match TRBD1. With 2 bases clipped from V and 0 bases from J, the junction kept 4 bases outside the gene matches. The CDR3 runs to 16 residues. Germline V gives CDR1 SGHTA, CDR2 FQGTGA. In nucleotides, the CDR3 is TGTGCCAGCAGCTTAGAGACAGGGAACTCTGGAAACACCATATATTTT. Translating it yields CASSLETGNSGNTIYF.

V usage is TRBV7-9 and J usage is TRBJ2-1; no firm D call. V lost 5 bases and J 5 bases, leaving 7 bases between the germline ends. The CDR3 sequence is 12 residues long. Germline V gene lookup returns CDR1 SEHNR and CDR2 FQNEAQ (reference sequence). CDR3 residues: CASSLSNNEQFF. CDR3 DNA sequence: TGTGCCAGCAGCCTATCTAACAATGAGCAGTTCTTC. Combining the CDR3 with reference TRBV7-9 and TRBJ2-1 gives the whole variable domain DTGVSQNPRHKITKRGQNVTFRCDPISEHNRLYWYRQTLGQGPEFLTYFQNEAQLEKSRLLSDRFSAERPKGSFSTLEIQRTEQGDSAMYLCASSLSNNEQFFGPGTRLTVL.

The rearrangement links TRBV14 to TRBJ2-1; unclear D gene. This CDR3 comprises 17 residues. Looked up from germline, CDR1 is SGHDN and CDR2 is FVKESK. Trimming shortened V by 0 bases and J by 1 base, and 13 bases separated the two germline ends. In nucleotides, the CDR3 is TGTGCCAGCAGCCAAGAACTCCGAACAGAGTCCTACAATGAGCAGTTCTTC. Translating it yields CASSQELRTESYNEQFF.

In its sample, this clone was seen a few times. The chain carries TRBV7-2 and TRBJ1-2, with TRBD1 matching 8 bases. Germline CDR1 reads SGHTA; CDR2 reads FQGNSA. The CDR3 has 13 amino acids. V shed 5 bases, J shed 5 bases, and the junction held 4 bases outside the gene matches. CDR3 coding DNA: TGTGCCAGCAGCCTAGACAGGGGTTATGGCTACACCTTC. Translating gives CASSLDRGYGYTF.

The chain combines TRBV9 with TRBJ2-5; TRBD2 agrees at 9 bases. CDR1 and CDR2 (germline): SGDLS, YYNGEE. The CDR3 is 14 amino acids. V gave up 3 bases and J gave up 2 bases; unmatched junction bases: 2. The CDR3 coding sequence is TGTGCCAGCAGCGCCGGACTAGCGCAAGAGACCCAGTACTTC. Amino acid sequence: CASSAGLAQETQYF. Full variable domain (remainder filled in from reference TRBV9 and TRBJ2-5): DSGVTQTPKHLITATGQRVTLRCSPRSGDLSVYWYQQSLDQGLQFLIQYYNGEERAKGNILERFSAQQFPDLHSELNLSSLELGDSALYFCASSAGLAQETQYFGPGTRLLVL.

The chain carries TRBV3-1 (or the pseudogene TRBV3-2) and TRBJ1-3; no clear D gene. The CDR3 runs to 19 residues. CDR1 and CDR2 from the germline V gene are LGHDT and YNNKEL (reference sequence). Trimming shortened V by 1 base and J by 0 bases, and 19 bases separated the two germline ends. DNA for the CDR3: TGTGCCAGCAGCCAAGGTTCCTATGGGGTCTTCTCCTCTGGAAACACCATATATTTT. Protein sequence: CASSQGSYGVFSSGNTIYF.

The rearrangement uses TRBV7-2 and TRBJ2-7; 16 nucleotides agree with TRBD2. The germline V gene encodes CDR1 SGHTA and CDR2 FQGNSA. The CDR3 extends over 18 amino acids. Losses at the gene ends were 2 bases for V and 5 bases for J; bases not matched to a gene: 9. This CDR3 reads CASSLSRPGLAGGDEQYF. DNA of the CDR3: TGTGCCAGCAGCTTATCAAGACCGGGACTAGCGGGAGGGGACGAGCAGTACTTC.

The V gene is TRBV29-1, the J gene TRBJ2-5, with D uncertain. V lost 8 bases and J lost 4, with 8 bases in between. Germline loops: CDR1 SQVTM, CDR2 ANQGSEA. The CDR3 is made up of 10 amino acids. CDR3 region: CSTSTETQYF. CDR3 nucleotide sequence: TGCAGCACGAGCACAGAGACCCAGTACTTC.

The chain combines TRBV11-2 with TRBJ1-2, with D hard to call. V lost 5 bases and J 4 bases, leaving 14 bases between the germline ends. The CDR3 extends over 14 amino acids. Germline V gene data show CDR1 as SGHAT and CDR2 as FQNNGV. DNA of the CDR3: TGTGCCAGCAGCCCCAACATGGCCCCCTATGGCTACACCTTC. As protein: CASSPNMAPYGYTF.

The genes are TRBV7-9 and TRBJ2-7; D not certain. V lost 1 base to trimming and J lost 2 bases, with 6 bases between them. The CDR3 has 13 residues. CDR1 is SEHNR and CDR2 is FQNEAQ in the germline V gene (reference sequence). For the CDR3, the DNA is TGTGCCAGCAGCTTAGACACCGCCTACGAGCAGTACTTC. Amino acids: CASSLDTAYEQYF.